These 18 T cell receptor beta chains originate from one sample sequenced in a study of cytomegalovirus exposure and HLA in healthy donors. Use of 60 Vbeta and 13 Jbeta primers characterized the PCR. Libraries were prepared by immunoSEQ multiplex PCR; TCRdb keeps only in-frame clonotypes and omits some of them. The table includes some 110,000 clones, about 70% detected once. The sequencing sample was made of PBMCs. The receptors were gathered from a man younger than 40 in good health and CMV-seronegative.

The chain employs TRBV18 and TRBJ2-3; 8 bases fit TRBD2. This CDR3 has 13 residues. CDR1 is KGHSH, CDR2 LQKENI, per germline. The junction had 3 bases not matched to a gene; V was cut back by 5 bases and J by 5 bases. The DNA for the CDR3 is TGTGCCAGCTCAGGGACTAGGGAAGATACGCAGTATTTT. Residues: CASSGTREDTQYF.

This clone was found once. The genes are TRBV7-2 and TRBJ2-2; D is unresolved. The CDR3 length is 15 residues. V lost 3 bases to trimming and J lost 0 bases, with 8 bases between them. Germline-derived CDR1 and CDR2 are SGHTA and FQGNSA. The CDR3 sequence: CASSFQNANTGELFF. The CDR3 DNA follows: TGTGCCAGCAGCTTTCAGAACGCGAACACCGGGGAGCTGTTTTTT.

This rearrangement joins TRBV6-6 to TRBJ1-5; D not certain. The V end was cut by 4 bases, the J end by 7 bases, with 8 bases between. Germline lookup yields CDR1 MNHNY and CDR2 SVGAGI (reference sequence). The CDR3 spans 12 residues. This CDR3 is CASSSGGQPQHF. In nucleotides, the CDR3 is TGTGCCAGCAGTTCGGGTGGGCAGCCCCAGCATTTT.

This sequence joins TRBV19 and TRBJ1-2; D ambiguous. Trimming took 3 bases from V and 4 from J, leaving 12 bases between them. The germline CDR1 and CDR2 sequences are LNHDA and SQIVND (reference sequence). This CDR3 is built from 14 residues. The CDR3 spells CASSILDRGYGYTF. The DNA for the CDR3 is TGTGCCAGTAGTATCCTAGACCGGGGCTATGGCTACACCTTC.

This chain connects TRBV18 to TRBJ1-5; 7 nucleotides match TRBD1. V was clipped by 3 bases and J by 7 bases; unmatched bases: 9. Germline V CDR1 and CDR2: KGHSH, LQKENI. The CDR3 sequence is 15 residues long. The CDR3 DNA sequence: TGTGCCAGCTCACCTCTTAAGGGGGCGAGACAGCCCCAGCATTTT. Its translation is CASSPLKGARQPQHF.

The J gene is TRBJ2-6, the V gene TRBV7-9; D unclear. Trimming took 0 bases from V and 2 from J, leaving 5 bases between them. This CDR3 contains 15 residues. Germline assignment: CDR1 SEHNR and CDR2 FQNEAQ (reference sequence). This CDR3 is CASSLAQTGANVLTF. Written as DNA, the CDR3 is TGTGCCAGCAGCTTAGCACAAACTGGGGCCAACGTCCTGACTTTC.

This clone was seen a single time. The rearrangement uses TRBV2 and TRBJ1-4; D is undetermined. There are 16 residues in the CDR3. The V and J ends lost 3 bases and 2 bases respectively, with 13 bases between them. Germline CDR1 SNHLY, CDR2 FYNNEI. The CDR3 bases are TGTGCCAGCAGTGAGGAGGCCAGGATCACTAATGAAAAACTGTTTTTT. Translated, it gives CASSEEARITNEKLFF. Full variable domain (missing parts from reference TRBV2 and TRBJ1-4): EPEVTQTPSHQVTQMGQEVILRCVPISNHLYFYWYRQILGQKVEFLVSFYNNEISEKSEIFDDQFSVERPDGSNFTLKIRSTKLEDSAMYFCASSEEARITNEKLFFGSGTQLSVL.

This chain links TRBV28 with TRBJ2-5; maybe TRBD1 (5 bases). This CDR3 spans 16 amino acids. The germline CDR1 and CDR2 sequences are MDHEN and SYDVKM. The germline V and J ends were trimmed by 2 bases and 0 bases, with 13 bases remaining between them. The CDR3 here is CASSLMSGKYQETQYF. In DNA, the CDR3 is TGTGCCAGCAGTTTAATGTCAGGGAAGTACCAAGAGACCCAGTACTTC.

The chain has TRBV2 and TRBJ1-1; the match to TRBD1 covers 8 bases. Trimming took 4 bases from V and 5 from J; bases not matched to a gene: 6. The CDR3 has 14 amino acids. Germline CDR1 is SNHLY and CDR2 is FYNNEI. The CDR3: CASSGTGKSTEAFF. The CDR3 DNA sequence: TGTGCCAGCAGTGGGACAGGGAAATCTACTGAAGCTTTCTTT. Full variable domain (outside the CDR3, taken from reference TRBV2 and TRBJ1-1): EPEVTQTPSHQVTQMGQEVILRCVPISNHLYFYWYRQILGQKVEFLVSFYNNEISEKSEIFDDQFSVERPDGSNFTLKIRSTKLEDSAMYFCASSGTGKSTEAFFGQGTRLTVV.

The chain recombines TRBV2 with TRBJ1-1; weak D call: TRBD1 (6 bases). V was trimmed by 7 bases and J by 1 base, leaving 13 bases between them. The CDR3 is made up of 14 amino acids. Germline lookup yields CDR1 SNHLY and CDR2 FYNNEI. The CDR3 region has the DNA TGTGCCAGCATTAGGACAGAAAAGAACACTGAAGCTTTCTTT. Its protein product is CASIRTEKNTEAFF.

This clone was detected a few times. The CDR3, as DNA: TGTGCCAGCAGCTTGAACAGCGGCTCCTACAATGAGCAGTTCTTC. This sequence encodes CASSLNSGSYNEQFF. This sequence joins TRBV5-4 and TRBJ2-1; TRBD2 is a possible D gene (5 bases). CDR1 and CDR2 (germline): SGHNT, YYREEE (reference sequence). The CDR3 has 15 residues. Trimming took off 1 base at V and 0 bases at J, with 8 bases between the two ends.

V and J are TRBV18 and TRBJ2-1, with D perhaps matching TRBD1 (6 bases). V lost 0 bases and J lost 7, with 19 bases in between. The CDR3 has 17 amino acids. The germline V gene has CDR1 KGHSH and CDR2 LQKENI. The CDR3 loop reads CASSPPEGNRVLNEQFF. CDR3 DNA sequence: TGTGCCAGCTCACCACCAGAAGGGAACAGGGTCCTAAATGAGCAGTTCTTC.

This chain connects TRBV7-2 to TRBJ1-5, with TRBD1 matching 7 bases. Germline loops: CDR1 SGHTA, CDR2 FQGNSA. The length of the CDR3 is 14 residues. J gave up 7 bases and V 4 bases, and 7 bases lay outside the gene matches. In DNA form, the CDR3 reads TGTGCCAGCAGCTCACAGGGGTTGGCCCAGCCCCAGCATTTT. The encoded protein is CASSSQGLAQPQHF.

The chain employs TRBV4-1 and TRBJ2-5, with 7 nucleotides matching TRBD2. V lost 4 bases, J lost 5 bases, and 16 bases stayed unmatched. The CDR3 runs 17 residues. Germline CDR1 reads MGHRA; CDR2 reads YSYEKL. CDR3 region: CASSPLNSGPQRETQYF. The DNA for the CDR3 is TGCGCCAGCAGCCCCCTTAATAGCGGGCCCCAAAGGGAGACCCAGTACTTC.

This clone was seen more than once but under ten times. V gene TRBV5-8 combines with J gene TRBJ2-7; 7 nucleotides agree with TRBD1. The junction had 6 bases not matched to a gene; V was cut back by 3 bases and J by 3 bases. CDR1 and CDR2 (germline): SGHTS, YDEGEE. This CDR3 is built from 14 residues. CDR3 DNA: TGTGCCAGCAGCTCCCGGGCAGGGGGCTACGAGCAGTACTTC. Its translation is CASSSRAGGYEQYF.

The V gene is TRBV7-2, the J gene TRBJ2-7, with D unclear. Looked up from germline, CDR1 is SGHTA and CDR2 is FQGNSA. This CDR3 spans 14 amino acids. V was clipped by 0 bases and J by 7 bases, with 13 bases between them. The CDR3 DNA reads as TGTGCCAGCAGCTTAGCTGCTCAACCCAGGGAGCAGTACTTC. Translated: CASSLAAQPREQYF.

The count of this clone is one. CDR3 sequence (DNA): TGTGCCAGCAGTGAAGCTGGGGGACTGGGCGCCGAGCAGTACTTC. The encoded protein is CASSEAGGLGAEQYF. The rearrangement joins TRBV6-1 to TRBJ2-7, with D perhaps TRBD2 (6 bases). The CDR3 totals 15 residues. CDR1 is MNHNS and CDR2 is SASEGT in the germline V gene. V was pared by 0 bases and J by 6 bases, with 15 bases between.

This chain connects TRBV7-2 to TRBJ2-7; 7 nucleotides match TRBD1. Trimming at V came to 8 bases and at J to 1 base, leaving 5 bases not matched to a gene. Germline V CDR1 and CDR2: SGHTA, FQGNSA. There are 13 residues in the CDR3. CDR3 sequence reads: CASGPTGSYEQYF. For the CDR3, the DNA is TGTGCCAGCGGCCCGACAGGGTCCTACGAGCAGTACTTC.